This TCR beta chain comes out of a study of blood T cell repertoires in COVID-19. For the study at large: Spain, Italy and the United States supplied samples that represented acute and convalescent COVID-19. Nucleic acid was either cDNA or gDNA, and it came from T cells, B-cell-depleted T cells, or PBMCs.

V lost 3 bases and J 11 bases, leaving 20 bases between the germline ends. The CDR3 runs 14 residues. Germline loops: CDR1 SGDLS, CDR2 YYNGEE. In the original workflow: The assay estimated nucleated cells by amplifying reference gene primers. Method: immunoSEQ multiplex PCR; TCRdb's copy keeps in-frame clones and lacks some. V, J and clone size derive from that table, while D and trimming were established from the DNA sequence. The table includes about 59,000 clones, 75% to 95% detected once. This receptor was obtained from a human donor in a cohort sampled during active COVID-19. Material for sequencing was peripheral blood. The chain combines TRBV9 with TRBJ1-1; the D gene is possibly TRBD1 (5 bases). CDR3 in DNA: TGTGCCAGCAGCGCCCTGACAGACACTGAAGTTGCTTTCTTT. Protein product: CASSALTDTEVAFF.